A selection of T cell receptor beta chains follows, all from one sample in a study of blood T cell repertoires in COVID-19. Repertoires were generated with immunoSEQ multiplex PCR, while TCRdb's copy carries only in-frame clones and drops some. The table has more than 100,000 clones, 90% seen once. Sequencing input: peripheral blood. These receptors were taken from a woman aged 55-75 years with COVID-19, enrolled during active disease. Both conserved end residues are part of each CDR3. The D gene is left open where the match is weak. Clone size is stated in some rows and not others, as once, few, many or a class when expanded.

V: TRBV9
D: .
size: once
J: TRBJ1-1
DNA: TGTGCCAGCAGCCGTGGGGGCTACACTGAAGCTTTCTTT
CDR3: CASSRGGYTEAFF

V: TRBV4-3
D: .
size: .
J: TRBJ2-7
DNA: TGCGCCAGCAGCCAAAGAAGGTGGGCCTCCTACGAGCAGTACTTC
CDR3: CASSQRRWASYEQYF

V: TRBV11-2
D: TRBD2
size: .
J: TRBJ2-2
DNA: TGTGCCAGCAGCTTAGGGGGAGGGCGAACCGGGGAGCTGTTTTTT
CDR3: CASSLGGGRTGELFF

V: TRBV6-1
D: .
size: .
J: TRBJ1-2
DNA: TGTGCCAGCAGTGAGAGGTTGGATGGCTACACCTTC
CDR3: CASSERLDGYTF

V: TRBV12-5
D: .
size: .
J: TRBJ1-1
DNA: TGTGCTAGCGGTGCAGGGCTCCCGAACACTGAAGCTTTCTTT
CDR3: CASGAGLPNTEAFF

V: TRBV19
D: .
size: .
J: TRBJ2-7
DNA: TGTGCCAGTAGTATGGGTAGGGGGTTCACCTACGAGCAGTACTTC
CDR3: CASSMGRGFTYEQYF

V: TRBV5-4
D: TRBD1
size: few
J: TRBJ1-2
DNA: TGTGCCAGCAGCTTGGGACCGGGACAGGGTCGCGGCTATGGCTACACCTTC
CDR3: CASSLGPGQGRGYGYTF

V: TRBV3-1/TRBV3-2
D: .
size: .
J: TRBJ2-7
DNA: TGTGCCAGCAGCCAAGGGACAGTACATCCTACCTACGAGCAGTACTTC
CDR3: CASSQGTVHPTYEQYF

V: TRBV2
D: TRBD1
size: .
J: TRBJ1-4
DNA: TGTGCCAGCAACCTTCAGGGGGATGAAAAACTGTTTTTT
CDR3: CASNLQGDEKLFF

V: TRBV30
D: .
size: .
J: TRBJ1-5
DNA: TGTGCCTGGAGTGTGGGTAGCCGGGGCAATCAGCCCCAGCATTTT
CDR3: CAWSVGSRGNQPQHF

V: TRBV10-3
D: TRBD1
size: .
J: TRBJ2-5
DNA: TGTGCCATCAGATCGGACAGGGAGGCAGAGACCCAGTACTTC
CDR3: CAIRSDREAETQYF

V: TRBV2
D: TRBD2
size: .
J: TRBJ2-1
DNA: TGTGCCAGCCGAATGCTAGCGGGAGTTCTCGGTGAGCAGTTCTTC
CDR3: CASRMLAGVLGEQFF

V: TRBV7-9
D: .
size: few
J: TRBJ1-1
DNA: TGTGCCAGCAGCTTAGCGCGGCAGATAAATGAAGCTTTCTTT
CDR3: CASSLARQINEAFF

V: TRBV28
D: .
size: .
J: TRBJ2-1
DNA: TGTGCCAGCAATTTCATTAGGCGTCGCGGTGAGCAGTTCTTC
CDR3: CASNFIRRRGEQFF

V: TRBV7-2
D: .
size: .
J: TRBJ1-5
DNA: TGTGCCAGCAGCTCCTACGAGGTCCCGCCCCAGCATTTT
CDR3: CASSSYEVPPQHF

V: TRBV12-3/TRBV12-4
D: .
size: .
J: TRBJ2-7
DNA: TGTGCCAGCAGTTTGTCGGGCGAGCAGTACTTC
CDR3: CASSLSGEQYF

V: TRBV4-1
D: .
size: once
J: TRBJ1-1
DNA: TGCGCCAGCAGCCAGTACAAAGGGCCTAGCGGGACTGAAGCTTTCTTT
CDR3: CASSQYKGPSGTEAFF

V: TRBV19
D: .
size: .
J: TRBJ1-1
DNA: TGTGCCAGTAGTATGCCCAGACGGAGGAACACTGAAGCTTTCTTT
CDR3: CASSMPRRRNTEAFF

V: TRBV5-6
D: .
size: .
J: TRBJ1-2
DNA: TGTGCCAGCAGCTTGGGTACAGGGCTGGCCTATGGCTACACCTTC
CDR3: CASSLGTGLAYGYTF

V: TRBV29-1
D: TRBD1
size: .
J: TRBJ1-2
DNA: TGCAGCGTGACAGGGGGAGGTGGCTACACCTTC
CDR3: CSVTGGGGYTF

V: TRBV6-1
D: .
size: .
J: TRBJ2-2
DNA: TGTGCCAGCAGTGACGGACTAAACACCGGGGAGCTGTTTTTT
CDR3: CASSDGLNTGELFF

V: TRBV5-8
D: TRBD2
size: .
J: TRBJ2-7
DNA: TGTGCCAGCAGCTTGGCTGGGGCCGGGGGGGAGCAGTACTTC
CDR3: CASSLAGAGGEQYF

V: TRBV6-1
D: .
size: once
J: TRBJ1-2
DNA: TGTGCCAGCAGTGAATCATGGGGAGCGTATGGCTACACCTTC
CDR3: CASSESWGAYGYTF

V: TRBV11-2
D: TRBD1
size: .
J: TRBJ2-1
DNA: TGTGCCAGCAGCTCTCCAGGGGGCAATGAGCAGTTCTTC
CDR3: CASSSPGGNEQFF

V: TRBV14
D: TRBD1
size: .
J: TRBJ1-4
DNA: TGTGCCAGCAGCCAACAAACAGGGGGAGAAAAACTGTTTTTT
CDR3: CASSQQTGGEKLFF

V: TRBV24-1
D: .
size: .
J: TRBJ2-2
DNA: TGTGCCACCAGTGAATCAGGGTTTGAGAACACCGGGGAGCTGTTTTTT
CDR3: CATSESGFENTGELFF

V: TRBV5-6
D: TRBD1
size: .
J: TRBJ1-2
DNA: TGTGCCAGCAGCAAAGGACAGGGGGCCTATGGCTACACCTTC
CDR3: CASSKGQGAYGYTF

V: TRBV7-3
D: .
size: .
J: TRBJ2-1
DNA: TGTGCCAGCAGCTCCACGTACAGCTCCTACAATGAGCAGTTCTTC
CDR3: CASSSTYSSYNEQFF

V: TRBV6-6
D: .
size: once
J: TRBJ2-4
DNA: TGTGCCAGCAGCCGACCTTCAGGGAGGGGGAACATTCAGTACTTC
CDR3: CASSRPSGRGNIQYF

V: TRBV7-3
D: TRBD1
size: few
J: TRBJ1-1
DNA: TGTGCCAGCAGCCCTACTACATCAGGGGGCACTGAAGCTTTCTTT
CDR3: CASSPTTSGGTEAFF

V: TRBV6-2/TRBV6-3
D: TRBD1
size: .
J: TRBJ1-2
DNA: TGTGCCAGCAGTTACCGTCAGGGGGATGGCTACACCTTC
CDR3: CASSYRQGDGYTF

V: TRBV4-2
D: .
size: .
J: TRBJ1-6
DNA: TGTGCCAGCAGCACGGCGGGGCTAGGGAATTCACCCCTCCACTTT
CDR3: CASSTAGLGNSPLHF